Sequencing of this T cell receptor beta chain was carried out in a study of blood T cell repertoires in COVID-19. Across the whole study: Italy, Spain and the United States were the sources of the convalescent and acute COVID-19 samples. Sample material is recorded as cDNA or gDNA derived from T cells, B-cell-depleted T cells, or PBMCs.

Authors' methods: Scientists estimated how many nucleated cells there were by amplifying reference gene primers. Sequencing used immunoSEQ multiplex PCR; TCRdb keeps in-frame clones, though not all of them. That table is the source of V, J and clone size, and D and trimming were worked out from the DNA. Of about 70,000 clones in the sample, 85% to 90% were seen once. V was shortened by 6 bases and J by 2 bases, with 14 bases between the two germline ends. The CDR3 loop spans 15 amino acids. Germline CDR1 is SGHRS and CDR2 is YFSETQ. This TCR came from a man aged 65 to 79 with active COVID-19. The sequenced sample consisted of peripheral blood. The chain is built from TRBV5-1 and TRBJ2-2; D is possibly TRBD2 (5 bases). CDR3 region: CASKEARSNTGELFF. The CDR3 nucleotides are TGCGCCAGCAAGGAGGCCCGTTCAAACACCGGGGAGCTGTTTTTT.